This TCR beta chain was identified during a study of cytomegalovirus exposure and HLA in healthy donors. The study, taken as a whole, reports: For cytomegalovirus status, the classifier reportedly gave diagnoses with high specificity and sensitivity. An analysis was carried out later, and it reportedly showed fewer N-insertions in an Asian-associated ancestry cluster than the approximately 710-donor mean.

It was with 60 Vbeta and 13 Jbeta primers that the PCR ran. Profiled with immunoSEQ multiplex PCR; TCRdb holds only in-frame clones, not every one. Of 98,000 or so clones listed, roughly four fifths are singletons. On this clone itself: Its target is unknown.

Each donor was nominally healthy when sampled (though unrecorded immune exposures were likely). Germline loops: CDR1 SEHNR, CDR2 FQNEAQ (reference sequence). The CDR3 has 19 residues. The J segment lost 9 bases and the V segment lost 1 base, leaving 19 bases of the junction unmatched. The source material was PBMCs. The sequence derives from a human donor in good health. V gene TRBV7-9 combines with J gene TRBJ2-1; 9 bases line up with TRBD2. The CDR3 coding sequence is TGTGCCAGCAGCTTAGGAGGTGGGAGTAGCGGGGGATCTCGGAGTGAGCAGTTCTTC. It translates to CASSLGGGSSGGSRSEQFF. The complete variable domain, with remaining parts taken from reference TRBV7-9 and TRBJ2-1, reads DTGVSQNPRHKITKRGQNVTFRCDPISEHNRLYWYRQTLGQGPEFLTYFQNEAQLEKSRLLSDRFSAERPKGSFSTLEIQRTEQGDSAMYLCASSLGGGSSGGSRSEQFFGPGTRLTVL.